This TCR beta chain was found in a study of response to subunit inactivated influenza vaccine. Findings and limits, study-wide: It was the authors' suggestion that each seasonal influenza vaccination recruits few new T cells.

From germline, CDR1 is SGHTA and CDR2 FQGNSA. The V and J ends lost 7 bases and 2 bases respectively, with 14 bases between them. This CDR3 comprises 15 residues. One entry per CDR3 protein results from TCRdb running MiXCR on the RT-PCR reads. The sample contains about 780,000 distinct CDR3 sequences, approximately 17% of which appear only once. This clonotype occurred once. Its matching antigen is unknown. The chain joins TRBV7-2 to TRBJ2-2, with D perhaps matching TRBD2 (6 bases). The clonotype was recovered from a man aged 45-65 years who received an inactivated influenza vaccine. The sample here was PBMCs from blood, taken 5 to 6 days after vaccination. CDR3 sequence (DNA): TGTGCCAGCAACCATCAGGCGGGAAACACCGGGGAGCTGTTTTTT. Translated, it gives CASNHQAGNTGELFF.